The 18 T cell receptor beta chains listed next were all sequenced from one sample in a study of cytomegalovirus exposure and HLA in healthy donors. PCR employed 60 Vbeta and 13 Jbeta primers. Data came from immunoSEQ multiplex PCR; TCRdb stores just in-frame clones and leaves some out. The sample lists 100,000 to 120,000 clones, 80% occurring once. Sequences were obtained from PBMCs. The receptors were sampled from a woman aged 55-70 years in good health and CMV-seropositive.

The V and J genes are TRBV18 and TRBJ2-1; D is unresolved. CDR3 length equals 13 residues. The germline gives CDR1 KGHSH, CDR2 LQKENI. The ends were cut back, 0 bases at V and 3 bases at J, with 3 bases in the middle. In DNA, the CDR3 is TGTGCCAGCTCACCACCTAGCTACAATGAGCAGTTCTTC. This codes for CASSPPSYNEQFF.

This clone has a single count. V gene TRBV15 combines with J gene TRBJ2-7; 9 positions match TRBD1. The CDR3 consists of 15 residues. Germline loops: CDR1 LNHNV, CDR2 YYDKDF (reference sequence). The V and J ends lost 2 bases and 3 bases, in that order; junction bases with no gene match: 5. The CDR3 spells CATSRPDRGHYEQYF. CDR3 bases: TGTGCCACCAGCAGACCGGACAGGGGTCACTACGAGCAGTACTTC.

About this clone itself: At one end the junction does not follow the germline gene, possibly because of a read error. The chain employs TRBV18 and TRBJ1-1; D is uncertain. The CDR3 contains 16 residues. CDR1 and CDR2 (germline): KGHSH, LQKENI. CDR3 sequence reads: CASSPRESRGYRETFF. The CDR3, as DNA: TGTGCCAGCTCACCACGAGAATCGAGAGGTTACCGTGAAACTTTCTTT.

The J gene is TRBJ2-7, the V gene TRBV13; 8 nucleotides match TRBD2. Germline V gene data show CDR1 as PRHDT and CDR2 as FYEKMQ (reference sequence). The CDR3 has 15 residues. V was clipped by 3 bases and J by 3 bases; unmatched bases: 7. The CDR3 loop is CASSLGSGMGYEQYF. The DNA for the CDR3 is TGTGCCAGCAGCTTGGGTAGCGGGATGGGCTACGAGCAGTACTTC.

This clone was seen just once. The CDR3 DNA reads as TGTGCCAGCAGTCGCACGTCCTCCGGGACAGGGCTCCGAAATGAGCAGTTCTTC. It codes for CASSRTSSGTGLRNEQFF. This chain uses TRBV14 with TRBJ2-1, with TRBD1 matching over 9 bases. With V trimmed by 6 bases and J by 7 bases, 19 bases remained unmatched. CDR1 is SGHDN, CDR2 FVKESK, per germline. This CDR3 is built from 18 residues.

This rearrangement joins TRBV19 to TRBJ1-5; 7 nucleotides align to TRBD1. Trimming cost V 2 bases and J 2 bases; bases outside gene matches: 12. Germline CDR1 is LNHDA and CDR2 is SQIVND (reference sequence). The CDR3 sequence is 18 residues long. The CDR3: CASSIRFGGQVGNQPQHF. In nucleotides, the CDR3 is TGTGCCAGTAGTATACGGTTTGGCGGACAGGTTGGCAATCAGCCCCAGCATTTT.

This clone was recorded a few times. The chain carries TRBV19 and TRBJ1-5; D is uncertain. Per the germline V gene, CDR1 is LNHDA and CDR2 is SQIVND (reference sequence). There are 13 residues in the CDR3. V shed 10 bases and J shed 3 bases, with 13 bases lying between them. The DNA for the CDR3 is TGTGCCACCAAGGAGGGATTCAATCAGCCCCAGCATTTT. Its protein product is CATKEGFNQPQHF. Using reference TRBV19 and TRBJ1-5 for the parts outside the CDR3, the full variable domain is DGGITQSPKYLFRKEGQNVTLSCEQNLNHDAMYWYRQDPGQGLRLIYYSQIVNDFQKGDIAEGYSVSREKKESFPLTVTSAQKNPTAFYLCATKEGFNQPQHFGDGTRLSIL.

This clone was found a few times. The chain combines TRBV7-9 with TRBJ2-7; tentatively, D is TRBD2 (6 bases). CDR1 and CDR2 from the germline V gene are SEHNR and FQNEAQ (reference sequence). This CDR3 is 14 amino acids long. Trimming took 5 bases from V and 4 from J, leaving 15 bases between them. The CDR3 DNA follows: TGTGCCAGCAGCCCATCCGGGAGCGGGTACGAGCAGTACTTC. It translates to CASSPSGSGYEQYF.

The V gene is TRBV29-1, the J gene TRBJ2-5; TRBD1 matches 9 bases. This CDR3 is built from 15 residues. V was clipped by 7 bases and J by 2 bases; unmatched bases: 11. CDR1 is SQVTM and CDR2 is ANQGSEA in the germline V gene. The CDR3 loop reads CSAGDRAITQETQYF. As DNA, the CDR3 is TGCAGCGCTGGGGACAGGGCTATAACACAAGAGACCCAGTACTTC.

This clone was seen more than once but under ten times. Other DNA sequences in the same sample also yield this CDR3. The chain has TRBV7-9 and TRBJ2-3; TRBD2 aligns across 9 bases. Trimming removed 10 bases from V and 2 bases from J; junction bases left unmatched: 19. The CDR3 is 18 amino acids. The germline V gene has CDR1 SEHNR and CDR2 FQNEAQ (reference sequence). The CDR3 sequence is CAKQAPRAGGRATDTQYF. The CDR3 nucleotides are TGTGCCAAACAGGCCCCTCGTGCGGGAGGGCGAGCCACAGATACGCAGTATTTT. Full variable domain (outside the CDR3, taken from reference TRBV7-9 and TRBJ2-3): DTGVSQNPRHKITKRGQNVTFRCDPISEHNRLYWYRQTLGQGPEFLTYFQNEAQLEKSRLLSDRFSAERPKGSFSTLEIQRTEQGDSAMYLCAKQAPRAGGRATDTQYFGPGTRLTVL.

This chain links TRBV4-1 with TRBJ1-5, with 9 bases that match TRBD1. Germline V lookup: CDR1 MGHRA, CDR2 YSYEKL. The CDR3 has 15 amino acids. The V gene end was trimmed by 1 base and the J gene end by 2 bases; junction bases not matched to a gene: 0. The CDR3 nucleotides are TGCGCCAGCAGCCAAGGGACAGGGGGCAATCAGCCCCAGCATTTT. Amino acids: CASSQGTGGNQPQHF.

This sequence joins TRBV5-1 and TRBJ1-2; tentative D call: TRBD1 (5 bases). Germline CDR1 reads SGHRS; CDR2 reads YFSETQ. Trimming stripped 2 bases from V and 3 bases from J, with 14 bases between. The CDR3 runs to 15 residues. The CDR3 DNA is TGCGCCAGCAGCTTATCTGCAGGGTTTGACTATGGCTACACCTTC. It encodes CASSLSAGFDYGYTF.

The rearrangement uses TRBV9 and TRBJ1-1, with D unclear. The germline CDR1 and CDR2 sequences are SGDLS and YYNGEE. The germline V and J ends were trimmed by 2 bases and 1 base, with 12 bases remaining between them. The CDR3 has 15 residues. CDR3 sequence (DNA): TGTGCCAGCAGCGTCCTCACTAGTTCGAACACTGAAGCTTTCTTT. This encodes CASSVLTSSNTEAFF.

Only a few counts were recorded for this clone. Its ends do not fully match the called genes, so a read error is possible. CDR3 in amino acids: CSSSLGGYAYEQYF. The CDR3 DNA reads TGTTCCAGCAGCTTAGGCGGTTATGCCTACGAGCAGTACTTC. J is TRBJ2-7 and V is TRBV7-9; D gene ambiguous. The germline V gene has CDR1 SEHNR and CDR2 FQNEAQ (reference sequence). CDR3 size: 14 residues.

This chain joins TRBV4-1 and TRBJ2-7, with D perhaps TRBD2 (6 bases). Trimming removed 8 bases at V and 4 bases at J, with 9 bases between. In germline, CDR1 is MGHRA, CDR2 YSYEKL. This CDR3 contains 11 residues. The CDR3 bases are TGCGCCAGCCGAGGAGGGTACGAGCAGTACTTC. Encoded protein: CASRGGYEQYF.

The J gene is TRBJ2-5, the V gene TRBV7-3, with 7 bases aligning to TRBD2. The J call is doubtful: the DNA matches TRBJ2-7 better. This CDR3 has 14 amino acids. Per germline, CDR1 SGHTA and CDR2 FQGTGA. CDR3 protein: CASSLLGGAYEQYF. As DNA, the CDR3 is TGTGCCAGCAGCTTATTGGGGGGGGCCTACGAGCAGTACTTC.

The rearrangement links TRBV4-1 to TRBJ2-1, with 7 bases aligning to TRBD2. CDR3 length: 17 residues. The ends lost 4 bases at V and 7 bases at J; junction bases unmatched: 16. Germline loops: CDR1 MGHRA, CDR2 YSYEKL. CDR3 nucleotides: TGCGCCAGCAGCCGAGCGGGGATCATCCGGACGAGGAATGAGCAGTTCTTC. This gives the protein CASSRAGIIRTRNEQFF.

This clone was found a few times. The chain joins TRBV2 to TRBJ1-1; possibly TRBD1 for D (5 bases). In germline, CDR1 is SNHLY, CDR2 FYNNEI. With 9 bases removed from V and 10 bases from J, the gap between germline ends came to 6 bases. CDR3 length equals 8 residues. The CDR3 loop reads CARGGAFF. The DNA of the CDR3 is TGTGCCAGGGGGGGAGCTTTCTTT.